This T cell receptor beta chain was found in a study of blood T cell repertoires in COVID-19. TCRdb's table, derived via immunoSEQ multiplex PCR, lists solely in-frame clones and lacks some. The profile shows approximately 77,000 clones, 70% to 80% of them singletons. Germline V gives CDR1 MGHRA, CDR2 YSYEKL. This CDR3 has 17 amino acids. Germline trimming cut 4 bases from V and 10 bases from J; bases unmatched to any gene: 20. This clone was found a few times. The TCR originated in a man aged 65 to 79 with active or convalescent COVID-19. Sequencing input: peripheral blood. The rearrangement links TRBV4-1 to TRBJ1-2; TRBD1 agrees at 8 bases. The CDR3 DNA sequence: TGCGCCAGCAGCCCTGCGCCGACTCAGGGGGCAGCGACAGACTACACCTTC. This translates into CASSPAPTQGAATDYTF.